This T cell receptor beta chain was found in a study of blood T cell repertoires in COVID-19. The CDR3 has 13 amino acids. Germline V gene data show CDR1 as MNHEY and CDR2 as SVGAGI. The V and J ends lost 7 bases and 2 bases respectively, with 10 bases between them. Some clones are missing from TCRdb's copy, which holds only in-frame ones; the method was immunoSEQ multiplex PCR. This sample yields under 250,000 clones, of which 82% are seen a single time; about an eighth belongs to the top ten. The TCR was taken from a woman between 40 and 55 years old with acute or convalescent COVID-19. Sequences were obtained from peripheral blood. The genes are TRBV6-5 and TRBJ2-3, with a tentative D call TRBD1 (5 bases). This chain's CDR3 is CASNIQATDTQYF. The CDR3, as DNA: TGTGCCAGCAACATACAGGCCACAGATACGCAGTATTTT.